The following is a TCR beta chain sequence with its context. Its antigen is unknown. The data stem from a study of cytomegalovirus exposure and HLA in healthy donors. Study-wide results and caveats: Later on, an analysis tied 15,000 to 20,000 TCR beta sequences to HLA alleles at 0.05 false discovery rate. A later analysis reportedly identified an Asian-associated ancestry cluster as carrying fewer N-insertions than the 666-donor mean.

Both 60 Vbeta primers and 13 Jbeta primers went into the PCR. Profiled with immunoSEQ multiplex PCR; TCRdb holds only in-frame clones, not every one. The sample has fewer than 200,000 clones; 70% to 90% are singletons. The source is a woman aged 30 to 39 in good health and CMV-seronegative. Sequenced material: PBMCs.

CDR3 in DNA: TGTGCCAGTAGTCCGAGGGGGCAGCCCCAGCATTTT. Amino acids: CASSPRGQPQHF. The chain employs TRBV19 and TRBJ1-5; D perhaps matches TRBD1 (6 bases). Trimming left V 5 bases short and J 7 bases short, with 9 bases between. In germline, CDR1 is LNHDA, CDR2 SQIVND (reference sequence). This CDR3 has 12 amino acids.